A single sample gave rise to the 22 T cell receptor beta chains below, sequenced in a study of post-analysis software for immune sequencing data (dated by TCRdb to 2015 to 2017). The study at large found these results: Significantly higher frequencies in patients than in controls were found for about 5 TRBV segments, including TRBV5-6, TRBV5-1 and TRBV20-1.

Their antigens are not known. Libraries came from PCR. The run used an Illumina HiSeq 2500. To reduce PCR and sequencing biases, unique molecular identifiers were incorporated into the TCR beta cDNA libraries. TCRdb reprocessed the public reads (quality trimming at Q25 with fastp, clone calling with MiXCR) and kept in-frame beta chains. Identical CDR3 proteins give one entry, which carries the most common genes and DNA. Recorded for this sample are about 460,000 distinct CDR3 sequences; 40% to 55% of them occurred a single time. Over 10% of the sample comes from the top ten. The sequenced sample consisted of blood. The receptor source for this set is a girl aged 10 to 17 with multiple sclerosis.

Only a few counts were recorded for this clonotype. This chain links TRBV29-1 with TRBJ2-1, with 7 nucleotides matching TRBD1. The germline gives CDR1 SQVTM, CDR2 ANQGSEA. The CDR3 consists of 15 residues. After removal of 6 bases from V and 0 bases from J, the junction contained 8 bases not matched to a gene. The CDR3 spells CSVGNRGLSYNEQFF. The CDR3 coding sequence is TGCAGCGTGGGGAACAGGGGTCTCTCCTACAATGAGCAGTTCTTC.

The J gene is TRBJ1-5, the V gene TRBV12-3 or TRBV12-4; 7 bases align to TRBD1. The V segment lost 6 bases and the J segment 3 bases; nucleotides outside the gene matches: 11. This CDR3 spans 16 amino acids. CDR3 protein: CASSRGTVTANQPQHF. CDR3 sequence (DNA): TGTGCCAGCAGCCGAGGGACAGTTACCGCCAATCAGCCCCAGCATTTT.

The chain employs TRBV7-3 and TRBJ2-3; 10 bases match TRBD2. V gave up 0 bases and J gave up 4 bases; unmatched junction bases: 13. Germline V gene lookup returns CDR1 SGHTA and CDR2 FQGTGA. The CDR3 contains 19 residues. The CDR3: CASSLTGIASGSRADTQYF. The CDR3 nucleotides are TGTGCCAGCAGCTTAACAGGGATCGCTAGCGGGAGTCGCGCAGATACGCAGTATTTT. Full variable domain (remainder filled in from reference TRBV7-3 and TRBJ2-3): GAGVSQTPSNKVTEKGKYVELRCDPISGHTALYWYRQSLGQGPEFLIYFQGTGAADDSGLPNDRFFAVRPEGSVSTLKIQRTERGDSAVYLCASSLTGIASGSRADTQYFGPGTRLTVL.

V usage is TRBV6-5 and J usage is TRBJ2-4, with a tentative D call TRBD1 (6 bases). The germline gives CDR1 MNHEY, CDR2 SVGAGI. V dropped 2 bases and J dropped 7 bases, with 15 bases sitting between them. CDR3 length: 15 amino acids. CDR3 residues: CASSYGQGSANIQYF. For the CDR3, the DNA is TGTGCCAGCAGTTACGGTCAGGGGAGTGCGAACATTCAGTACTTC.

This clonotype was seen repeatedly, ten times or more. The gene calls are TRBV5-6 and TRBJ2-7; D ambiguous. The length of the CDR3 is 12 residues. Trimming removed 0 bases from V and 0 bases from J, with 1 base in between. In germline, CDR1 is SGHDT, CDR2 YYEEEE. The CDR3 nucleotides read TGTGCCAGCAGCTTGGCCTCCTACGAGCAGTACTTC. Translation gives CASSLASYEQYF.

The chain uses TRBV5-1 and TRBJ1-1; D possibly corresponds to TRBD1 (6 bases). V shed 0 bases and J shed 3 bases, with 15 bases lying between them. Germline V CDR1 and CDR2: SGHRS, YFSETQ. This CDR3 has 16 residues. The DNA of the CDR3 is TGCGCCAGCAGCTTGGCTCCAGGGGCGATCGACACTGAAGCTTTCTTT. It codes for CASSLAPGAIDTEAFF.

J is TRBJ1-2 and V is TRBV6-1; tentative D call: TRBD1 (6 bases). CDR1 and CDR2 (germline): MNHNS, SASEGT. V dropped 5 bases and J dropped 4 bases, with 11 bases sitting between them. The CDR3 runs to 13 residues. The DNA of the CDR3 is TGTGCCAGCAGTCTACAGGGTATCTATGGCTACACCTTC. This translates into CASSLQGIYGYTF.

The genes are TRBV7-3 and TRBJ2-1; tentatively, D is TRBD2 (5 bases). Germline CDR1 and CDR2: SGHTA and FQGTGA. V lost 0 bases and J lost 0, with 21 bases in between. The CDR3 runs to 20 residues. The CDR3 sequence: CASSLTFGVGPADSYNEQFF. The CDR3 DNA sequence: TGTGCCAGCAGCTTAACGTTTGGTGTCGGACCAGCGGACTCCTACAATGAGCAGTTCTTC.

This clonotype was detected only once. This chain connects TRBV9 to TRBJ1-4; 9 bases are shared with TRBD1. Losses at the gene ends were 3 bases for V and 5 bases for J; bases not matched to a gene: 14. CDR1 SGDLS and CDR2 YYNGEE come from the germline V gene. The CDR3 is 18 residues long. This chain's CDR3 is CASSASIGGQGRNEKLFF. The DNA of the CDR3 is TGTGCCAGCAGCGCGAGTATCGGGGGACAGGGAAGAAATGAAAAACTGTTTTTT. The full variable domain, completed using reference TRBV9 and TRBJ1-4, is DSGVTQTPKHLITATGQRVTLRCSPRSGDLSVYWYQQSLDQGLQFLIQYYNGEERAKGNILERFSAQQFPDLHSELNLSSLELGDSALYFCASSASIGGQGRNEKLFFGSGTQLSVL.

This chain joins TRBV19 and TRBJ2-5; D not resolved. Trimming removed 3 bases at V and 0 bases at J, with 5 bases between. Germline V gene sequence: CDR1 LNHDA, CDR2 SQIVND (reference sequence). The CDR3 has 13 amino acids. This CDR3 reads CASSIGYQETQYF. For the CDR3, the DNA is TGTGCCAGTAGTATCGGTTACCAAGAGACCCAGTACTTC.

This clonotype has a handful of counts. The V call is TRBV9, the J call TRBJ1-5; 9 positions match TRBD1. CDR1 SGDLS and CDR2 YYNGEE come from the germline V gene. The length of the CDR3 is 14 residues. The ends lost 7 bases at V and 7 bases at J; junction bases unmatched: 9. The CDR3 DNA follows: TGTGCCAGCGGAACCGGGACAGGGTTCCAGCCCCAGCATTTT. Translated, it gives CASGTGTGFQPQHF.

The V and J genes are TRBV20-1 and TRBJ2-3; 9 bases line up with TRBD2. Trimming cost V 3 bases and J 0 bases; bases outside gene matches: 16. CDR3 length equals 19 residues. The germline V gene has CDR1 DFQATT and CDR2 SNEGSKA (reference sequence). CDR3 in amino acids: CSASGMPSGNRYSTDTQYF. Here the CDR3 DNA reads TGCAGTGCTAGCGGTATGCCTAGCGGGAACCGATACAGCACAGATACGCAGTATTTT.

The gene calls are TRBV7-3 and TRBJ2-4; unclear D gene. The CDR3 length is 18 residues. V was cut by 5 bases and J by 1 base, with 21 bases left in between. Germline V CDR1 and CDR2: SGHTA, FQGTGA. Here the CDR3 DNA reads TGTGCCAGCAGCCCATTAGACGGGCCCAGTGAGGCCAAAAACATTCAGTACTTC. This encodes CASSPLDGPSEAKNIQYF. The full variable domain, its missing parts supplied by reference TRBV7-3 and TRBJ2-4, is GAGVSQTPSNKVTEKGKYVELRCDPISGHTALYWYRQSLGQGPEFLIYFQGTGAADDSGLPNDRFFAVRPEGSVSTLKIQRTERGDSAVYLCASSPLDGPSEAKNIQYFGAGTRLSVL.

This chain uses TRBV4-3 with TRBJ1-2; 10 nucleotides line up with TRBD1. The CDR3 is 17 amino acids. V was clipped by 0 bases and J by 4 bases; unmatched bases: 8. The germline gives CDR1 LGHNA, CDR2 YSLEER. This CDR3 reads CASSQDNLGTGVYGYTF. DNA for the CDR3: TGCGCCAGCAGCCAAGATAATTTAGGGACAGGGGTCTATGGCTACACCTTC.

This clonotype has a handful of counts. J is TRBJ2-1 and V is TRBV24-1; the match to TRBD1 covers 12 bases. Germline CDR1 and CDR2: KGHDR and SFDVKD. The length of the CDR3 is 18 residues. V lost 2 bases, J lost 7 bases, and 11 bases stayed unmatched. This CDR3 reads CATSDSIYRDRGHNEQFF. The CDR3 DNA sequence: TGTGCCACCAGTGATTCTATTTACCGGGACAGGGGGCATAATGAGCAGTTCTTC.

The table lists this clonotype with a few counts. The chain has TRBV10-3 and TRBJ2-5, with 8 bases fitting TRBD2. The CDR3 has 15 amino acids. J gave up 5 bases and V 6 bases, and 11 bases lay outside the gene matches. Per germline, CDR1 ENHRY and CDR2 SYGVKD. CDR3 sequence reads: CAIRLQAGEDETQYF. In DNA form, the CDR3 reads TGTGCCATCAGACTTCAAGCGGGAGAGGACGAGACCCAGTACTTC.

This chain links TRBV10-3 with TRBJ1-1; D is ambiguous. Germline V gene lookup returns CDR1 ENHRY and CDR2 SYGVKD. Deletions cut 0 bases from V and 2 bases from J, with 13 bases between. This CDR3 contains 16 residues. The CDR3 is CAISESTRGLNTEAFF. The CDR3 nucleotides are TGTGCCATCAGTGAGTCTACACGAGGACTAAACACTGAAGCTTTCTTT.

This clonotype was counted between two and nine times. This chain uses TRBV4-2 with TRBJ2-1; a weak D match, TRBD2 (6 bases). The V end lost 0 bases, the J end lost 10 bases, and 13 bases lay between the germline ends. Germline V gene data show CDR1 as LGHNA and CDR2 as YNFKEQ. The CDR3 is made up of 14 amino acids. CDR3 in amino acids: CASSQDAPRGEQFF. The CDR3 coding sequence is TGTGCCAGCAGCCAAGATGCCCCGCGGGGAGAGCAGTTCTTC.

The chain employs TRBV2 and TRBJ1-1, with 9 nucleotides matching TRBD1. The ends lost 7 bases at V and 5 bases at J; junction bases unmatched: 5. From germline, CDR1 is SNHLY and CDR2 FYNNEI. The CDR3 consists of 13 residues. CDR3 sequence reads: CASNRDRETEAFF. In DNA, the CDR3 is TGTGCCAGCAACCGGGACAGGGAAACTGAAGCTTTCTTT. The full variable domain, in which reference TRBV2 and TRBJ1-1 provide the parts outside the CDR3, is EPEVTQTPSHQVTQMGQEVILRCVPISNHLYFYWYRQILGQKVEFLVSFYNNEISEKSEIFDDQFSVERPDGSNFTLKIRSTKLEDSAMYFCASNRDRETEAFFGQGTRLTVV.

The chain employs TRBV12-3 or TRBV12-4 and TRBJ2-1; D unresolved. V was clipped by 8 bases and J by 0 bases, with 8 bases between them. This CDR3 has 13 amino acids. The CDR3 sequence is CASGHSSYNEQFF. CDR3 DNA: TGTGCCAGCGGCCACAGCTCCTACAATGAGCAGTTCTTC.

The chain combines TRBV10-3 with TRBJ2-1; 9 nucleotides match TRBD2. V lost 2 bases to trimming and J lost 6 bases; unmatched junction nucleotides: 5. The CDR3 runs to 15 residues. The germline CDR1 and CDR2 sequences are ENHRY and SYGVKD. CDR3 sequence: CAISEIGTSTNEQFF. CDR3 sequence (DNA): TGTGCCATCAGTGAGATAGGGACTAGCACCAATGAGCAGTTCTTC.

This clonotype showed up just a few times. The CDR3 DNA reads as TGCGCCAGCAGTTCGGGGTCCGATGGAGAGACCCAGTACTTC. This codes for CASSSGSDGETQYF. The chain uses TRBV5-1 and TRBJ2-5, with a weak D call TRBD2 (5 bases). The CDR3 loop spans 14 amino acids. Trimming left V 5 bases short and J 4 bases short, with 15 bases between. The germline V gene encodes CDR1 SGHRS and CDR2 YFSETQ.